The rows below give T cell receptor beta chains drawn from one sample of a study of blood T cell repertoires in COVID-19. Profiling relied on immunoSEQ multiplex PCR, and the TCRdb table lists in-frame clones only, not all of them. The table shows about 200,000 clones, with around 80% occurring only once. Sequencing input: peripheral blood. These receptors were taken from a woman in her sixties or seventies with acute or convalescent COVID-19. CDR3s include the opening cysteine and the closing phenylalanine or tryptophan. D genes are given only for firm matches. Clone size is stated in some rows and not others, as once, few, many or a class when expanded.

abundance	d_gene	v_gene	j_gene	CDR3aa	CDR3nt
-	-	TRBV7-2	TRBJ1-3	CASRSSPNTIYF	TGTGCCAGCAGGTCCTCCCCAAACACCATATATTTT
-	-	TRBV4-1	TRBJ1-2	CASSSRLVAGPLYGYTF	TGCGCCAGCAGCTCCCGGTTGGTAGCAGGGCCCCTCTATGGCTACACCTTC
once	-	TRBV3-1/TRBV3-2	TRBJ2-3	CASSQAGTSTDTQYF	TGTGCCAGCAGCCAGGCCGGGACTAGCACAGATACGCAGTATTTT
few	-	TRBV6-6	TRBJ1-4	CASSLDISWMKQLFF	TGTGCCAGCAGTCTAGACATTTCATGGATGAAACAACTGTTTTTT
-	-	TRBV5-4	TRBJ1-2	CASSLPREGYGYTF	TGTGCCAGCAGCTTGCCCCGTGAGGGATATGGCTACACCTTC
-	-	TRBV5-1	TRBJ1-2	CASSLTGPIYGYTF	TGCGCCAGCAGCTTGACAGGTCCTATCTATGGCTACACCTTC
once	TRBD2	TRBV11-3	TRBJ2-1	CASSPRGSGSLDEQFF	TGTGCCAGCAGCCCCCGCGGGAGCGGGAGTTTGGATGAGCAGTTCTTC
-	-	TRBV28	TRBJ2-5	CASSAPGAGSRETQYF	TGTGCCAGCAGCGCACCTGGCGCCGGCTCCAGGGAGACCCAGTACTTC
-	TRBD1	TRBV7-9	TRBJ2-5	CASSLGQGVLQETQYF	TGTGCCAGCAGCTTAGGGCAGGGGGTACTCCAAGAGACCCAGTACTTC
-	TRBD2	TRBV4-2	TRBJ2-5	CASSQEVTASGGPQYF	TGTGCCAGCAGCCAAGAGGTAACAGCCTCGGGGGGGCCCCAGTACTTC
-	-	TRBV6-5	TRBJ2-5	CASSYDHLGTQYF	TGTGCCAGCAGTTACGACCATCTAGGAACCCAGTACTTC
-	-	TRBV2	TRBJ1-1	CASSGLGADTEAFF	TGTGCCAGCAGTGGCCTGGGGGCGGACACTGAAGCTTTCTTT
-	TRBD1	TRBV27	TRBJ1-4	CASSPWDRDEKLFF	TGTGCCAGCAGTCCCTGGGACAGGGACGAAAAACTGTTTTTT
-	TRBD2	TRBV11-3	TRBJ2-5	CASSFGGKETQYF	TGTGCCAGCAGCTTCGGGGGGAAAGAGACCCAGTACTTC
once	TRBD1	TRBV7-9	TRBJ1-6	CASSEQGPFTLHF	TGTGCCAGCAGCGAACAGGGGCCCTTCACCCTCCACTTT
-	-	TRBV3-1/TRBV3-2	TRBJ2-2	CASSRPGGELFF	TGTGCCAGCAGCCGTCCGGGTGGGGAGCTGTTTTTT
-	-	TRBV3-1/TRBV3-2	TRBJ1-1	CASGLWGKNTEAFF	TGTGCCAGCGGCTTATGGGGCAAGAACACTGAAGCTTTCTTT
-	-	TRBV5-1	TRBJ1-6	CASSLGQGSDSPLHF	TGCGCCAGCAGCTTGGGTCAGGGGTCGGATTCACCCCTCCACTTT
-	TRBD2	TRBV24-1	TRBJ2-5	CATSGRGGVGETQYF	TGTGCCACCAGTGGTCGTGGGGGGGTTGGAGAGACCCAGTACTTC
-	TRBD2	TRBV7-2	TRBJ2-1	CASSLGPGGYNEQFF	TGTGCCAGCAGCTTAGGTCCGGGAGGCTACAATGAGCAGTTCTTC